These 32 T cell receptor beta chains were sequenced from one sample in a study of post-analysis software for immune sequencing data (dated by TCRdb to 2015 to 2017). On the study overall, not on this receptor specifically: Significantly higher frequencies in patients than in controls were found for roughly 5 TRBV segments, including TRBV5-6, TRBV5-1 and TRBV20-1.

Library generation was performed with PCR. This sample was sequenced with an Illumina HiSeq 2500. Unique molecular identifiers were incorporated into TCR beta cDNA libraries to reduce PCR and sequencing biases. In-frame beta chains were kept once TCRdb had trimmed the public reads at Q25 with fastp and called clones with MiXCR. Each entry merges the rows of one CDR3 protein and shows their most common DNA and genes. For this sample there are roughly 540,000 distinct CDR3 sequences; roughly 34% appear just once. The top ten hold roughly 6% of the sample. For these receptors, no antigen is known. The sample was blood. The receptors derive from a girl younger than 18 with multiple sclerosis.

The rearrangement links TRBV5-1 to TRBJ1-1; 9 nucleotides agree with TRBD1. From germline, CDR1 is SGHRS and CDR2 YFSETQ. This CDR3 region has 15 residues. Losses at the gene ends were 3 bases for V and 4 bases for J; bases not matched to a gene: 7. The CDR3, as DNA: TGCGCCAGCAGCTCCGGGACAGGGATGAGCACTGAAGCTTTCTTT. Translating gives CASSSGTGMSTEAFF.

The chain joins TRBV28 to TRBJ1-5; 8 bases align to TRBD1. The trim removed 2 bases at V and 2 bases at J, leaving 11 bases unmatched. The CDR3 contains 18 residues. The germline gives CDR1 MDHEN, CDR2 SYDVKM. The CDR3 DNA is TGTGCCAGCAGTTTAGACAGGGGTAGAAGGTTTGGCAATCAGCCCCAGCATTTT. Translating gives CASSLDRGRRFGNQPQHF.

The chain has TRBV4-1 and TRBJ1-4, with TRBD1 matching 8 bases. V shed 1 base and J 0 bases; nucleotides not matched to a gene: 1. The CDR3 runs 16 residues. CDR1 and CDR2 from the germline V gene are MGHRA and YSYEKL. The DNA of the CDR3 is TGCGCCAGCAGCCAAGGACAGGGGACAACTAATGAAAAACTGTTTTTT. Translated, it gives CASSQGQGTTNEKLFF.

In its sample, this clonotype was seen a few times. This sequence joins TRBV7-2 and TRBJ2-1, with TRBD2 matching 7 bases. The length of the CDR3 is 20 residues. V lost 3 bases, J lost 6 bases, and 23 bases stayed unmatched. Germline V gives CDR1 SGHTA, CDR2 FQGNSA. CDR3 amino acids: CASSFTGTTVGNGAFNEQFF. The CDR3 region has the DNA TGTGCCAGCAGCTTTACCGGGACTACGGTGGGGAACGGCGCGTTCAATGAGCAGTTCTTC. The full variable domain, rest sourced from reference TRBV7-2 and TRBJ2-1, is GAGVSQSPSNKVTEKGKDVELRCDPISGHTALYWYRQSLGQGLEFLIYFQGNSAPDKSGLPSDRFSAERTGGSVSTLTIQRTQQEDSAVYLCASSFTGTTVGNGAFNEQFFGPGTRLTVL.

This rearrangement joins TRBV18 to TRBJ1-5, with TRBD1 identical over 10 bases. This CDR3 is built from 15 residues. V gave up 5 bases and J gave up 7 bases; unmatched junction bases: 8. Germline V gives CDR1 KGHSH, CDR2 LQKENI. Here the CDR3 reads CASSATGGAGQPQHF. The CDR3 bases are TGTGCCAGCTCAGCGACAGGGGGCGCGGGGCAGCCCCAGCATTTT.

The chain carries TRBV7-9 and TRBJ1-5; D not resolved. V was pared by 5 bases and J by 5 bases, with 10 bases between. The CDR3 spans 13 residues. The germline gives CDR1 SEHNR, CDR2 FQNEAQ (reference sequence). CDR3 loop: CASSSLSYQPQHF. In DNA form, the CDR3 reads TGTGCCAGCAGCAGCCTCTCTTATCAGCCCCAGCATTTT. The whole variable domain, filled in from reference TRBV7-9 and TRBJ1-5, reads DTGVSQNPRHKITKRGQNVTFRCDPISEHNRLYWYRQTLGQGPEFLTYFQNEAQLEKSRLLSDRFSAERPKGSFSTLEIQRTEQGDSAMYLCASSSLSYQPQHFGDGTRLSIL.

CDR3 nucleotide sequence: TGTGCCAGCAGTTATCTAGAAGGAGAGGAAGAGACCCAGTACTTC. Amino acid sequence: CASSYLEGEEETQYF. This rearrangement joins TRBV6-6 to TRBJ2-4; no reliable D call. The end of the DNA is better explained by TRBJ2-5, so the J call may be wrong. Germline V lookup: CDR1 MNHNY, CDR2 SVGAGI (reference sequence). There are 15 residues in the CDR3.

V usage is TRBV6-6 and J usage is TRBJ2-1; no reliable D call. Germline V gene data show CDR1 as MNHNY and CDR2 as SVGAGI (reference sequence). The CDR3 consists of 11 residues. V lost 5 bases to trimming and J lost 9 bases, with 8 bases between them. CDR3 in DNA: TGTGCCAGCAGTCCGTTGAGTGAGCAGTTCTTC. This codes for CASSPLSEQFF.

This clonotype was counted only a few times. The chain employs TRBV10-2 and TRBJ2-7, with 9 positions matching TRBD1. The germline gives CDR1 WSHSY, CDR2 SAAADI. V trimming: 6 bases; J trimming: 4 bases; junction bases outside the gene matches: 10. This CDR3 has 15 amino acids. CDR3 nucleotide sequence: TGCGCCAGCAGCGAGACCGGGACAGGGATATACGAGCAGTACTTC. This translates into CASSETGTGIYEQYF.

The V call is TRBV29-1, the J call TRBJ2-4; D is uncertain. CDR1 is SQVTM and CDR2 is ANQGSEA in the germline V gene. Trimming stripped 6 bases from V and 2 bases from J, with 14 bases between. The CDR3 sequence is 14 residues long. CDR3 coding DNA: TGCAGCGTCATGGGAACAGCTACCAAAAACATTCAGTACTTC. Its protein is CSVMGTATKNIQYF. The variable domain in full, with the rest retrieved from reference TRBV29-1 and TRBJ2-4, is SAVISQKPSRDICQRGTSLTIQCQVDSQVTMMFWYRQQPGQSLTLIATANQGSEATYESGFVIDKFPISRPNLTFSTLTVSNMSPEDSSIYLCSVMGTATKNIQYFGAGTRLSVL.

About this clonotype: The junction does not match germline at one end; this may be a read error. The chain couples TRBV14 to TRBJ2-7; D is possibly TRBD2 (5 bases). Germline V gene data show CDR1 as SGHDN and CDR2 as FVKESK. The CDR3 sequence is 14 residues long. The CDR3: CANSPLGGSYEQYF. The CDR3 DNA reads TGTGCCAACAGCCCATTGGGCGGGTCCTACGAGCAGTACTTC.

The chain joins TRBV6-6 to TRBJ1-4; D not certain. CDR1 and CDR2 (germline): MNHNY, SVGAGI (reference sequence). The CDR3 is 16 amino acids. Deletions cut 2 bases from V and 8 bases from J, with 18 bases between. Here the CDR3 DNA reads TGTGCCAGCAGTTACGCCTTCCAAACAGTGGGAGAAAAACTGTTTTTT. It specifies CASSYAFQTVGEKLFF.

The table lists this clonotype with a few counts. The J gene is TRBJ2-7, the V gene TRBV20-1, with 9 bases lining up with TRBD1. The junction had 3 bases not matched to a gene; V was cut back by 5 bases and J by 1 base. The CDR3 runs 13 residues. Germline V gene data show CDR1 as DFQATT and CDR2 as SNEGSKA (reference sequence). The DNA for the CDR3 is TGCAGTGCTGCGGGACAGGGTTCCTACGAGCAGTACTTC. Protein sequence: CSAAGQGSYEQYF.

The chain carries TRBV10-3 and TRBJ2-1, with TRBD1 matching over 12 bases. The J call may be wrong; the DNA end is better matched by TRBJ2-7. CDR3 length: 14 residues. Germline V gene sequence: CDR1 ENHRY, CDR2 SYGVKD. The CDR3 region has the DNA TGTGCCACTACCGGGACAGGGGGCTACAATGAGCAGTACTTC. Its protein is CATTGTGGYNEQYF.

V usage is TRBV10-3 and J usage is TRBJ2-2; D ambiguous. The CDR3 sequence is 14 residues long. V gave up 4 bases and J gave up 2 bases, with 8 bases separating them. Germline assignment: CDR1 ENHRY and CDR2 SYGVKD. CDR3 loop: CAISGEQNTGELFF. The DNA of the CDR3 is TGTGCCATCAGTGGCGAACAAAACACCGGGGAGCTGTTTTTT.

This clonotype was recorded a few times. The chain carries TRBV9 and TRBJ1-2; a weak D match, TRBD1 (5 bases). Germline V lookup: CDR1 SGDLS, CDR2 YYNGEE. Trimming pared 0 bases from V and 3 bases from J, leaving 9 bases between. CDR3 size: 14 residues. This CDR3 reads CASSVGGDDYGYTF. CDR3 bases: TGTGCCAGCAGCGTAGGAGGGGACGACTATGGCTACACCTTC.

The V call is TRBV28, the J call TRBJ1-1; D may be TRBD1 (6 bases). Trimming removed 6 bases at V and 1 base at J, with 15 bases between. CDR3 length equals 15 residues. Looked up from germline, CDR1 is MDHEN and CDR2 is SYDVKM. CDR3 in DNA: TGTGCCAGCAGACCGGAGACAGGAAGGAACACTGAAGCTTTCTTT. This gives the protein CASRPETGRNTEAFF.

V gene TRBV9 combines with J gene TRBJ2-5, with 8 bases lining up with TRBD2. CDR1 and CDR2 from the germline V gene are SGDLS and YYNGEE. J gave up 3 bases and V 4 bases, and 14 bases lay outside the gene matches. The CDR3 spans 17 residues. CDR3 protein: CASSPSSGGGREETQYF. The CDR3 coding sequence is TGTGCCAGCAGCCCGTCTTCGGGCGGGGGGCGTGAAGAGACCCAGTACTTC.

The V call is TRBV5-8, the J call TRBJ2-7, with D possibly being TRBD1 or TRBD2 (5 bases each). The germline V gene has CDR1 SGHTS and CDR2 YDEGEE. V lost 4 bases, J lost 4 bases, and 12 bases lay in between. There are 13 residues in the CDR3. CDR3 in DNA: TGTGCCAGCAGCCGATTGGGGGTATACGAGCAGTACTTC. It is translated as CASSRLGVYEQYF.

The CDR3 coding sequence is TGTGCCAGCAGCTCGGGACTGCTGAATTCACCCCTCCACTTT. This translates into CASSSGLLNSPLHF. The chain uses TRBV7-9 and TRBJ1-6; perhaps TRBD1 as D (5 bases). Trimming removed 4 bases at V and 7 bases at J, with 11 bases between. The CDR3 extends over 14 amino acids. From germline, CDR1 is SEHNR and CDR2 FQNEAQ (reference sequence).

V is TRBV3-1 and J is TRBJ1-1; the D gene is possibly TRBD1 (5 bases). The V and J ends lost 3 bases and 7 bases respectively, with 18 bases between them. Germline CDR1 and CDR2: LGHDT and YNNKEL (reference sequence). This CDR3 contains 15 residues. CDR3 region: CASSHLQGANNEAFF. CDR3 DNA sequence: TGTGCCAGCAGCCATCTCCAGGGAGCCAATAATGAAGCTTTCTTT.

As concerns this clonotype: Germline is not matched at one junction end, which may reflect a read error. This chain's CDR3 is CACSTTGSEQYF. The DNA of the CDR3 is TGTGCCTGCAGTACTACAGGGAGTGAGCAGTACTTC. This chain links TRBV6-5 with TRBJ2-5; perhaps TRBD1 as D (6 bases). CDR1 is MNHEY, CDR2 SVGAGI, per germline. The CDR3 is 12 amino acids.

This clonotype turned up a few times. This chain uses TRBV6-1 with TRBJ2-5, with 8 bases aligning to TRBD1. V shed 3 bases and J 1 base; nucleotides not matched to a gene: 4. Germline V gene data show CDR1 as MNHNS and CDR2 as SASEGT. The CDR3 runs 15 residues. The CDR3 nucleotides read TGTGCCAGCAGTGAGGGGACAGGCTTCCAAGAGACCCAGTACTTC. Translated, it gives CASSEGTGFQETQYF.

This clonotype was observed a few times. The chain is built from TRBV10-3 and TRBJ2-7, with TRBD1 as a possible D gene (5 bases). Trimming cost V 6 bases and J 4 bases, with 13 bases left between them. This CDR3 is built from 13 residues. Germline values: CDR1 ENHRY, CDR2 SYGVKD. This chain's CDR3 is CAIREATGYEQYF. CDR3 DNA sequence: TGTGCCATCAGGGAAGCAACAGGTTACGAGCAGTACTTC.

The CDR3 DNA sequence: TGTGCCAGCACCCCGCTCCGGGGCGCAGGGCAATGGAGGGACACTGAAGCTTTCTTT. Translating gives CASTPLRGAGQWRDTEAFF. The gene calls are TRBV12-3 or TRBV12-4 and TRBJ1-1; maybe TRBD1 (5 bases). V was trimmed by 7 bases and J by 3 bases, leaving 30 bases between them. The CDR3 is 19 amino acids.

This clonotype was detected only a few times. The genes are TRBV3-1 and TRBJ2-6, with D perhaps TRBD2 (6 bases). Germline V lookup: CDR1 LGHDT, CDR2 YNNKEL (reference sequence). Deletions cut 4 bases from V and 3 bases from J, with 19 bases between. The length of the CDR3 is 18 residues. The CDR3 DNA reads TGTGCCAGCAGCCCAATATCAGCGGGCCTAGATGGGGCCAACGTCCTGACTTTC. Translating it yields CASSPISAGLDGANVLTF.

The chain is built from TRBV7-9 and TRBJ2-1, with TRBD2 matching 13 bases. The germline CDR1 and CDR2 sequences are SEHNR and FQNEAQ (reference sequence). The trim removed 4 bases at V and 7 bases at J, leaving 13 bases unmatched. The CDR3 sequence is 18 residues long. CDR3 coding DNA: TGTGCCAGCAGCTCCCAAACCGGACTAGCGGGGGTCGCGAATGAGCAGTTCTTC. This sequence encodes CASSSQTGLAGVANEQFF.

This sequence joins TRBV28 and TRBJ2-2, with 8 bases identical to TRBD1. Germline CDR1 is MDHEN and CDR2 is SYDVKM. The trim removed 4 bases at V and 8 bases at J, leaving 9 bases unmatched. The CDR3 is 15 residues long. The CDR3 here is CASSSPGQVSGELFF. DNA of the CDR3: TGTGCCAGCAGTTCTCCGGGACAGGTCTCTGGGGAGCTGTTTTTT.

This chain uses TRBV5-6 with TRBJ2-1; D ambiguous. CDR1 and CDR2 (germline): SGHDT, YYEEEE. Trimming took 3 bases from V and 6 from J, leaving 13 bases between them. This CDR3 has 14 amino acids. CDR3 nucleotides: TGTGCCAGCAGCTGGGCTGGGTCTGGCAATGAGCAGTTCTTC. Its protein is CASSWAGSGNEQFF.

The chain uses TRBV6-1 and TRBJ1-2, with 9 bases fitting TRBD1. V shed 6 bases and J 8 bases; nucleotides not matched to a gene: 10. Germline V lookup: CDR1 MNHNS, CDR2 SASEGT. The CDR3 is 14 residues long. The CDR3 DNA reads TGTGCCAGCAGAGGGACAGGGTTTATTGACGGCTACACCTTC. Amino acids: CASRGTGFIDGYTF.

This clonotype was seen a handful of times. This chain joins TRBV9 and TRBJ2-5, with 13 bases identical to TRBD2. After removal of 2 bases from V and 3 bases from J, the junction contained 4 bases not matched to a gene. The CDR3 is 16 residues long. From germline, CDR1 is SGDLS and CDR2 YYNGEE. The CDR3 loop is CASSVTSGGAKETQYF. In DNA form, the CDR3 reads TGTGCCAGCAGCGTTACTAGCGGGGGGGCAAAAGAGACCCAGTACTTC.

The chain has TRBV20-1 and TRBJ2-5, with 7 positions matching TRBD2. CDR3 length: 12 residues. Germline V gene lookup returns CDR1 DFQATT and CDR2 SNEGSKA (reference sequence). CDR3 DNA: TGCAGACCCTCCGGGGGGACGGAGACCCAGTACTTC. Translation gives CRPSGGTETQYF.